These 13 T cell receptor beta chains originate from one sample sequenced in a study of STAT3 mutations in large granular lymphocyte leukemia. These receptors' targets are unknown. TCRdb's table, derived via immunoSEQ multiplex PCR, lists solely in-frame clones and lacks some. The table shows about 42,000 clones, with about 81% occurring only once. Study findings and constraints: In T-cell large granular lymphocyte leukemia, about half of patients showed multiple immunodominant subclonotypes.

The sample consisted of PBMCs. These receptors originate from a human donor with T large granular lymphocyte leukemia. Some clones in this sample may be carry-over from other donors' samples.

This chain uses TRBV6-1 with TRBJ1-1, with D maybe TRBD1 (5 bases). Germline CDR1 MNHNS, CDR2 SASEGT. The V end lost 5 bases, the J end lost 2 bases, and 6 bases lay between the germline ends. The CDR3 loop spans 12 amino acids. CDR3 sequence (DNA): TGTGCCAGCAGTTGGGACAACACTGAAGCTTTCTTT. It yields the protein CASSWDNTEAFF.

The gene calls are TRBV5-6 and TRBJ1-1; no definite D call. The CDR3 is 13 residues long. Germline lookup yields CDR1 SGHDT and CDR2 YYEEEE. V dropped 0 bases and J dropped 6 bases, with 9 bases sitting between them. The DNA of the CDR3 is TGTGCCAGCAGCTTGGGGAGGCGGCCTGAAGCTTTCTTT. This codes for CASSLGRRPEAFF.

The chain couples TRBV18 to TRBJ1-2; 8 positions match TRBD1. This CDR3 has 14 residues. From germline, CDR1 is KGHSH and CDR2 LQKENI. The V gene end was trimmed by 7 bases and the J gene end by 5 bases; junction bases not matched to a gene: 9. CDR3 protein: CASLGQEGPYGYTF. The CDR3 nucleotides read TGTGCCAGCTTGGGACAGGAGGGTCCTTATGGCTACACCTTC.

The rearrangement joins TRBV11-2 to TRBJ1-5; no clear D gene. The germline V gene encodes CDR1 SGHAT and CDR2 FQNNGV. The CDR3 has 12 residues. The V gene lost 4 bases and the J gene lost 5 bases, with 6 bases spanning the gap. The CDR3: CASSSTDQPQHF. For the CDR3, the DNA is TGTGCCAGCAGCTCTACAGATCAGCCCCAGCATTTT.

The chain couples TRBV20-1 to TRBJ1-2, with D hard to call. The V gene's germline CDR1 is DFQATT and CDR2 SNEGSKA (reference sequence). The CDR3 totals 11 residues. V was shortened by 6 bases and J by 7 bases, with 12 bases between the two germline ends. The DNA for the CDR3 is TGCAGTGCAACTACAGCGGGTGGCTACACCTTC. Its protein product is CSATTAGGYTF.

The chain uses TRBV10-3 and TRBJ2-5; 15 bases fit TRBD2. CDR3 length equals 16 residues. With V trimmed by 6 bases and J by 5 bases, 7 bases remained unmatched. The germline gives CDR1 ENHRY, CDR2 SYGVKD. CDR3 protein: CAISPGLAGGMETQYF. CDR3 sequence (DNA): TGTGCCATCAGCCCGGGACTAGCGGGGGGAATGGAGACCCAGTACTTC.

The chain has TRBV19 and TRBJ1-2; 7 bases agree with TRBD1. The CDR3 has 15 residues. Germline lookup yields CDR1 LNHDA and CDR2 SQIVND (reference sequence). Losses at the gene ends were 3 bases for V and 1 base for J; bases not matched to a gene: 5. CDR3 in DNA: TGTGCCAGTAGTATCCACCGGGACAGTAACTATGGCTACACCTTC. Translation: CASSIHRDSNYGYTF.

The J gene is TRBJ2-2, the V gene TRBV12-5, with D perhaps given as TRBD1 or TRBD2 (5 bases each). Germline V gene lookup returns CDR1 LGHNT and CDR2 FRNRAP. V gave up 6 bases and J gave up 7 bases, with 15 bases separating them. This CDR3 has 14 residues. CDR3 in amino acids: CASGLGTSVGELFF. The CDR3 DNA is TGTGCTAGTGGCCTAGGGACCTCCGTCGGGGAGCTGTTTTTT. Filled out from reference TRBV12-5 and TRBJ2-2, the complete variable domain reads DARVTQTPRHKVTEMGQEVTMRCQPILGHNTVFWYRQTMMQGLELLAYFRNRAPLDDSGMPKDRFSAEMPDATLATLKIQPSEPRDSAVYFCASGLGTSVGELFFGEGSRLTVL.

This clone came up a few times. The CDR3 reads CASTVNYEQYV. For the CDR3, the DNA is TGTGCCAGCACCGTTAACTACGAGCAGTACGTC. The genes are TRBV7-9 and TRBJ2-7; D uncertain. The CDR3 length is 11 residues. CDR1 and CDR2 (germline): SEHNR, FQNEAQ (reference sequence). Trimming removed 7 bases at V and 3 bases at J, with 7 bases between.

V usage is TRBV9 and J usage is TRBJ2-3, with 7 bases lining up with TRBD1. V was pared by 3 bases and J by 1 base, with 8 bases of the junction left unmatched. Germline CDR1 is SGDLS and CDR2 is YYNGEE. This CDR3 spans 16 amino acids. As DNA, the CDR3 is TGTGCCAGCAGCGCTGGTCAGGGGGTTGGCACAGATACGCAGTATTTT. Protein product: CASSAGQGVGTDTQYF.

The chain combines TRBV4-2 with TRBJ2-3, with 13 bases lining up with TRBD2. J lost 0 bases, V lost 5 bases, and 8 bases had no gene match. Germline CDR1 reads LGHNA; CDR2 reads YNFKEQ. The CDR3 extends over 18 amino acids. The CDR3 DNA reads TGTGCCAGCAGCGACGGGACTAGCGGGGCAACTAGCACAGATACGCAGTATTTT. Encoded protein: CASSDGTSGATSTDTQYF.

This sequence joins TRBV7-2 and TRBJ2-1; TRBD2 matches 8 bases. Germline V gene data show CDR1 as SGHTA and CDR2 as FQGNSA. Trimming took 1 base from V and 4 from J; bases not matched to a gene: 9. CDR3 length: 17 amino acids. The CDR3 reads CASSLDPGGITYNEQFF. In DNA, the CDR3 is TGTGCCAGCAGCTTAGATCCGGGGGGGATAACTTACAATGAGCAGTTCTTC.

DNA of the CDR3: TGTGCCAGCGAATCAGGGTTAGGAGAGACCCAGTACTTC. It translates to CASESGLGETQYF. The rearrangement links TRBV9 to TRBJ2-5; TRBD1 is a possible D gene (5 bases). This CDR3 is 13 amino acids long. CDR1 is SGDLS and CDR2 is YYNGEE in the germline V gene. Trimming took 7 bases from V and 4 from J, leaving 14 bases between them.